The T cell receptor beta chain described here comes from a study of human T cells and chemical hapten exposure (dated by TCRdb to the early 2020s). Regarding the complete study: For sensitization, 2% DPC in acetone was applied to a roughly 2 cm by roughly 2 cm area of upper inner arm skin. Patient blood was sampled pre-sensitization (week 0) and at 2, 6 and about 24 weeks after DPC sensitization. Patch testing was done on the upper back using Finn chambers containing 0.01% DPC, and results were scored after 6 days according to International Contact Dermatitis Research Group standards. The patient cohort, mostly female, included alopecia areata with under or over 50% scalp involvement, alopecia totalis and alopecia universalis. This study followed changes in the peripheral blood TCR repertoire in vivo during primary and secondary sensitization of alopecia patients to the hapten diphenylcyclopropenone (DPC). Throughout the approximately 24-week study period, patients were also given weekly therapeutic DPC doses on the scalp. Libraries were pooled for sequencing, and variation in per-sample TCR yields was attributed mainly to small differences in library volumes within the pool. Twenty-nine alopecia patients gave blood for TCR sequencing at one to four time points (pre-sensitization, 2, 6 and 24 weeks). The investigation overall reported the following: Because all patients had alopecia, a presumed autoimmune disease, the immune response of the patients might differ from that of healthy individuals. After repeated subsampling, changes were observed in the strength of the expansion versus patch-test correlation and in the threshold at which the correlation became significant. Patch test score correlated positively with the number of PT1 expanded TCRs, reaching significance at thresholds 8, 16 and 32 but not at 4. DPC sensitization did not change how many TCRs were above 1 in 1000 frequency, and no evidence was found of alterations in global repertoire structure. Compared with pre-sensitization or healthy control sets, expanded TCRs formed significantly more large CDR3 similarity clusters, which is consistent with antigen-driven responses.

Spanning cysteine to phenylalanine, the CDR3 consists of 15 amino acids. CDR3 DNA only is kept here, 45 bases in frame from base 1. In the germline V gene, CDR1 corresponds to MNHEY and CDR2 to SVGEGT. The V and J ends are trimmed by 6 bases and 8 bases, leaving 17 bases between them. This clonotype showed up many times. Its antigen is not yet known. No much larger clone exists at a distance of one base, and base qualities are not known. Libraries came from RACE. The sequencer was a NextSeq 500. During library preparation, unique molecular identifiers were attached to individual cDNA molecules so that TCRs could be counted in a quantitative, reproducible way. For every blood RNA sample, sequencing covered both the TCR alpha and TCR beta chains. Per the source publication's procedure: Samples had a median of 95,638 TCRs, with a range from roughly 23,224 to 700,000. The Decombinator software suite was used to annotate the V, J and CDR3 of the TCR reads. To make PS versus PT1 abundance plots, every sample was subsampled to the same number of TCRs (28,000). TCRs were defined as expanded if absent before sensitization and observed at least eight times at the 2-week time point. TCRdb ran its own pipeline on the public reads, namely fastp trimming at Q25 and MiXCR clone calling, and kept in-frame beta chains. Rows matching on CDR3 protein sequence are summarized as one entry with the most common DNA and genes. The V and J calls were not made by the authors but by TCRdb's processing. Across this sample there are a few hundred thousand distinct CDR3 sequences, with over 5% seen only once. About 8.7% of the sample goes to the ten largest clones.

The time point label of this sample denotes: pre-sensitization, week 0. The treatment or condition label corresponds to: therapeutic diphenylcyclopropenone sensitization with weekly scalp DPC. At every patch-test visit, the blood draw took place before the patch test was put on. Patients were considered eligible if aged 18 to 70, diagnosed with alopecia and deemed suitable for DPC therapy, and patients were excluded if pregnant. Total RNA was extracted from unfractionated whole blood collected in Tempus Blood RNA tubes. This TCR came from a woman aged 18-29 years with alopecia areata. Some clones in this sample may be carry-over from other donors' samples. The input for sequencing was whole blood, taken in connection with sensitization to the hapten diphenylcyclopropenone (DPC). The V and J segments used are TRBV6-2 or TRBV6-3 and TRBJ1-6, with no D gene named confidently. The CDR3 region: CASSPVSGSYSPLHF. At the DNA level, the sequence is TGTGCCAGCAGCCCTGTTTCGGGGTCCTATTCACCCCTCCACTTT.